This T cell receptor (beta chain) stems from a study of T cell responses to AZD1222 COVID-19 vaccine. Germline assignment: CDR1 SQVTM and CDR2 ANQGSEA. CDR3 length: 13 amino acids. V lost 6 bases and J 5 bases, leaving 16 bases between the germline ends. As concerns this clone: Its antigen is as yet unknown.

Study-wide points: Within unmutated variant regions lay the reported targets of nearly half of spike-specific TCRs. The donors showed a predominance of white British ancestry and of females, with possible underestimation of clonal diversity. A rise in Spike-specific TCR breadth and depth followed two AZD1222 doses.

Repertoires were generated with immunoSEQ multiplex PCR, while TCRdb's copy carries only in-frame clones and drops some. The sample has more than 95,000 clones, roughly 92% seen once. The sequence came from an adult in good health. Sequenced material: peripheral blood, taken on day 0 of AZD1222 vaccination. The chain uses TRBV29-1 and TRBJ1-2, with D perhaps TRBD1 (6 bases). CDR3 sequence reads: CSVRDTSWYGYTF. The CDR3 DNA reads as TGCAGCGTGCGGGACACAAGTTGGTATGGCTACACCTTC.